These 26 T cell receptor beta chains were all obtained from the same sample, sequenced in a study of T-cell reconstitution after alpha-beta-depleted transplantation in children. Researchers prepared the TCRbeta library using unique molecular identifiers, the study reports. TCRdb recomputed calls from the PCR reads with MiXCR, one row per CDR3 protein. The data hold approximately 500,000 distinct CDR3 sequences, with approximately 10% observed a single time. The source material was PBMCs, sampled before TCRalphabeta/CD19-depleted stem cell transplant. These receptors originate from a child aged 2 to 10 with inherited bone marrow failure, due to receive a stem cell transplant.

A word on this clonotype: A much larger clone sits a single nucleotide away, making a read error possible. The chain joins TRBV4-1 to TRBJ2-1; D call uncertain. Per germline, CDR1 MGHRA and CDR2 YSYEKL. The length of the CDR3 is 12 residues. The CDR3 nucleotides are TGCCCCAGCAGCCAAAACAACAATGAGCAGTTCTTC. Its protein product is CPSSQNNNEQFF.

Ten or more counts support this clonotype. The chain uses TRBV5-1 and TRBJ1-1; D perhaps matches TRBD1 (6 bases). The CDR3 runs 14 residues. The V end was cut by 0 bases, the J end by 5 bases, with 11 bases between. CDR1 and CDR2 from the germline V gene are SGHRS and YFSETQ. CDR3 in amino acids: CASSLGTGSTEAFF. Written as DNA, the CDR3 is TGCGCCAGCAGCTTGGGTACAGGGTCGACTGAAGCTTTCTTT.

V is TRBV20-1 and J is TRBJ1-2, with a weak D call TRBD1 (6 bases). CDR1 is DFQATT and CDR2 is SNEGSKA in the germline V gene (reference sequence). Trimming took off 5 bases at V and 5 bases at J, with 15 bases between the two ends. The CDR3 spans 13 residues. The CDR3 spells CSADPGGLYGYTF. CDR3 DNA: TGCAGTGCTGATCCCGGGGGGCTATATGGCTACACCTTC.

This clonotype was detected many times. The V gene is TRBV29-1, the J gene TRBJ2-1; unclear D gene. The V end lost 2 bases, the J end lost 8 bases, and 13 bases lay between the germline ends. Germline-derived CDR1 and CDR2 are SQVTM and ANQGSEA. CDR3 length: 13 residues. The CDR3 DNA sequence: TGCAGCGTTGAACAGTTATTTGTCTATGAGCAGTTCTTC. This sequence encodes CSVEQLFVYEQFF.

The CDR3: CASSNYPGTPDDSPLHF. In nucleotides, the CDR3 is TGTGCCAGCAGTAACTACCCCGGGACGCCCGACGATTCACCCCTCCACTTT. The chain uses TRBV12-3 or TRBV12-4 and TRBJ1-6; D is perhaps TRBD1 (5 bases). This CDR3 is built from 17 residues. V shed 5 bases and J shed 8 bases, with 22 bases lying between them.

In this sample, this clonotype turned up a few times. The gene calls are TRBV15 and TRBJ2-7, with 8 nucleotides matching TRBD2. Trimming took 3 bases from V and 1 from J; bases not matched to a gene: 11. The CDR3 sequence is 17 residues long. From germline, CDR1 is LNHNV and CDR2 YYDKDF (reference sequence). The CDR3 DNA reads as TGTGCCACCAGCAGTGCCCCCCCCAGCGGGGGATCCTACGAGCAGTACTTC. This sequence encodes CATSSAPPSGGSYEQYF.

This clonotype has at least ten counts. The chain recombines TRBV4-1 with TRBJ2-2; a possible D gene is TRBD2 (5 bases). The germline gives CDR1 MGHRA, CDR2 YSYEKL. The CDR3 consists of 14 residues. Trimming shortened V by 4 bases and J by 6 bases, and 12 bases separated the two germline ends. In DNA, the CDR3 is TGCGCCAGCAGCCCACTAGTTGTTCCCGGGGAGCTGTTTTTT. The encoded protein is CASSPLVVPGELFF.

The CDR3 here is CASSLEGLEYNEQFF. In DNA, the CDR3 is TGCGCCAGCAGCTTGGAAGGACTTGAGTACAATGAGCAGTTCTTC. The chain employs TRBV5-1 and TRBJ2-1; D perhaps matches TRBD2 (5 bases). Deletions cut 0 bases from V and 4 bases from J, with 11 bases between. CDR3 length: 15 residues. Germline-derived CDR1 and CDR2 are SGHRS and YFSETQ.

This clonotype was detected many times. The rearrangement joins TRBV12-3 or TRBV12-4 to TRBJ2-7; TRBD1 matches 8 bases. The ends lost 7 bases at V and 0 bases at J; junction bases unmatched: 8. This CDR3 has 15 amino acids. The DNA for the CDR3 is TGTGCCAGCAAAACGGACAGGGCCAGCTCCTACGAGCAGTACTTC. It specifies CASKTDRASSYEQYF.

This clonotype was seen at least ten times. The chain links TRBV9 to TRBJ2-7, with TRBD2 matching over 11 bases. After removal of 3 bases from V and 3 bases from J, the junction contained 5 bases not matched to a gene. The CDR3 consists of 15 residues. Germline V gives CDR1 SGDLS, CDR2 YYNGEE. This CDR3 is CASSAGLADIYEQYF. Here the CDR3 DNA reads TGTGCCAGCAGCGCGGGACTAGCGGACATCTACGAGCAGTACTTC.

The table lists this clonotype with many counts. The chain recombines TRBV5-5 with TRBJ2-5, with TRBD1 as a possible D gene (5 bases). Per the germline V gene, CDR1 is SGHKS and CDR2 is YYEKEE (reference sequence). The CDR3 consists of 16 residues. Trimming removed 3 bases from V and 4 bases from J, with 19 bases in between. The CDR3 nucleotides are TGTGCCAGCAGCTCCCCCTTTCCGTCAGGGCGAGAGACCCAGTACTTC. Protein sequence: CASSSPFPSGRETQYF.

This clonotype was detected many times. V usage is TRBV20-1 and J usage is TRBJ1-2; D remains unclear. The CDR3 sequence is 13 residues long. The V gene lost 3 bases and the J gene lost 1 base, with 9 bases spanning the gap. Germline CDR1 and CDR2: DFQATT and SNEGSKA (reference sequence). CDR3 sequence reads: CSARPSYNYGYTF. The DNA for the CDR3 is TGCAGTGCTAGGCCCTCCTATAACTATGGCTACACCTTC.

The rearrangement uses TRBV2 and TRBJ1-6; D is uncertain. With 2 bases removed from V and 0 bases from J, the gap between germline ends came to 11 bases. CDR1 SNHLY and CDR2 FYNNEI come from the germline V gene. This CDR3 region has 17 residues. In DNA, the CDR3 is TGTGCCAGCAGTGAACCTGACGCGGGCTCCTATAATTCACCCCTCCACTTT. Protein: CASSEPDAGSYNSPLHF.

This clonotype was seen ten or more times. The chain couples TRBV5-1 to TRBJ1-6, with TRBD1 identical over 8 bases. Germline V gene lookup returns CDR1 SGHRS and CDR2 YFSETQ. Trimming took 0 bases from V and 9 from J; bases not matched to a gene: 5. The CDR3 spans 15 residues. The CDR3 bases are TGCGCCAGCAGCTTGGGACAGGGGATCGGTTCACCCCTCCACTTT. Its translation is CASSLGQGIGSPLHF. Looking up the rest from reference TRBV5-1 and TRBJ1-6 gives the full variable domain: KAGVTQTPRYLIKTRGQQVTLSCSPISGHRSVSWYQQTPGQGLQFLFEYFSETQRNKGNFPGRFSGRQFSNSRSEMNVSTLELGDSALYLCASSLGQGIGSPLHFGNGTRLTVT.

Only a few counts were recorded for this clonotype. This chain connects TRBV18 to TRBJ2-7; D is unresolved. This CDR3 region has 13 residues. V was clipped by 2 bases and J by 6 bases, with 11 bases between them. Germline V lookup: CDR1 KGHSH, CDR2 LQKENI. The CDR3 DNA is TGTGCCAGCTCACCAGAAGGGAAGGCCGAGCAGTACTTC. This translates into CASSPEGKAEQYF. The variable domain in full, completed from reference TRBV18 and TRBJ2-7, reads NAGVMQNPRHLVRRRGQEARLRCSPMKGHSHVYWYRQLPEEGLKFMVYLQKENIIDESGMPKERFSAEFPKEGPSILRIQQVVRGDSAAYFCASSPEGKAEQYFGPGTRLTVT.

The V call is TRBV14, the J call TRBJ2-1, with 8 bases that match TRBD1. With 4 bases clipped from V and 4 bases from J, the junction kept 12 bases outside the gene matches. The CDR3 loop spans 17 amino acids. Germline CDR1 reads SGHDN; CDR2 reads FVKESK. This CDR3 reads CASSPRTGGGNYNEQFF. CDR3 bases: TGTGCCAGCAGCCCTCGAACAGGGGGAGGAAATTACAATGAGCAGTTCTTC.

This clonotype was observed a few times. CDR3 nucleotides: TGCAGTGCTCTACGGACGTCCGGGGAGCTGTTTTTT. This encodes CSALRTSGELFF. V usage is TRBV20-1 and J usage is TRBJ2-2; D not certain. CDR3 length: 12 residues. CDR1 is DFQATT, CDR2 SNEGSKA, per germline (reference sequence). V was trimmed by 5 bases and J by 6 bases, leaving 10 bases between them.

There are many counts of this clonotype. The chain has TRBV20-1 and TRBJ1-1, with 7 bases fitting TRBD1. The J segment lost 1 base and the V segment lost 2 bases, leaving 4 bases of the junction unmatched. The CDR3 extends over 14 amino acids. Germline loops: CDR1 DFQATT, CDR2 SNEGSKA (reference sequence). CDR3 region: CSARRGTANTEAFF. For the CDR3, the DNA is TGCAGTGCTAGAAGGGGGACAGCGAACACTGAAGCTTTCTTT.

The chain links TRBV20-1 to TRBJ2-1; 12 bases are a match to TRBD2. Germline lookup yields CDR1 DFQATT and CDR2 SNEGSKA (reference sequence). V dropped 0 bases and J dropped 2; count of bases not matched to a gene: 8. This CDR3 spans 18 amino acids. Written as DNA, the CDR3 is TGCAGTGCTAGAGATCGGCTAGCGGGAGGGCCGCCCTACAATGAGCAGTTCTTC. It translates to CSARDRLAGGPPYNEQFF.

At least ten counts were recorded for this clonotype. This sequence joins TRBV6-2 or TRBV6-3 and TRBJ2-3, with a tentative D call TRBD2 (5 bases). This CDR3 region has 15 residues. V lost 6 bases to trimming and J lost 0 bases, with 13 bases between them. Germline V lookup: CDR1 MNHEY, CDR2 SVGEGT. CDR3 region: CASREDFTSTDTQYF. CDR3 in DNA: TGTGCCAGCAGAGAGGACTTCACTAGCACAGATACGCAGTATTTT.

The V and J genes are TRBV6-2 or TRBV6-3 and TRBJ2-7, with TRBD2 identical over 8 bases. V lost 8 bases and J lost 3; bases outside the gene matches: 6. Germline lookup yields CDR1 MNHEY and CDR2 SVGEGT. This CDR3 region has 13 residues. For the CDR3, the DNA is TGTGCCAGCGAACTAGCGGAGTTCTACGAGCAGTACTTC. Its translation is CASELAEFYEQYF.

This clonotype was seen ten or more times. The chain has TRBV20-1 and TRBJ2-7; a possible D gene is TRBD1 (5 bases). V was pared by 6 bases and J by 2 bases, with 14 bases between. The CDR3 spans 13 residues. Germline loops: CDR1 DFQATT, CDR2 SNEGSKA (reference sequence). The CDR3 is CSAKTDHTYEQYF. As DNA, the CDR3 is TGCAGTGCAAAGACAGACCATACCTACGAGCAGTACTTC.

In its sample, this clonotype was seen many times. CDR3 protein: CAITLDTTYNEQFF. The CDR3 DNA is TGTGCCATCACCCTGGACACTACCTACAATGAGCAGTTCTTC. V is TRBV10-3 and J is TRBJ2-1, with D maybe TRBD1 (5 bases). The CDR3 runs 14 residues. Per the germline V gene, CDR1 is ENHRY and CDR2 is SYGVKD. V was shortened by 7 bases and J by 2 bases, with 12 bases between the two germline ends.

A few counts support this clonotype. The chain has TRBV19 and TRBJ2-1; 7 nucleotides agree with TRBD2. Germline V gives CDR1 LNHDA, CDR2 SQIVND (reference sequence). The CDR3 is made up of 14 amino acids. J was trimmed by 10 bases and V by 1 base; bases with no gene match: 7. CDR3 sequence (DNA): TGTGCCAGTAGTATAGCCTGGACTAGTGGGGAGCAGTTCTTC. Encoded protein: CASSIAWTSGEQFF.

In this sample, this clonotype turned up a few times. The chain uses TRBV7-8 and TRBJ2-7; 14 bases line up with TRBD2. With V trimmed by 4 bases and J by 2 bases, 7 bases remained unmatched. This CDR3 comprises 17 residues. Germline CDR1 and CDR2: SGHVS and FQNEAQ. CDR3 region: CASSSGGTSGSPYEQYF. The DNA of the CDR3 is TGTGCCAGCAGCTCAGGTGGGACTAGCGGGAGTCCCTACGAGCAGTACTTC.

This clonotype was detected ten times or more. This sequence joins TRBV5-1 and TRBJ2-1; D is unclear. Trimming took 3 bases from V and 5 from J, leaving 12 bases between them. Per the germline V gene, CDR1 is SGHRS and CDR2 is YFSETQ. The CDR3 runs 14 residues. For the CDR3, the DNA is TGCGCCAGCAGCTCTCTATCCCCAAACAATGAGCAGTTCTTC. This codes for CASSSLSPNNEQFF.